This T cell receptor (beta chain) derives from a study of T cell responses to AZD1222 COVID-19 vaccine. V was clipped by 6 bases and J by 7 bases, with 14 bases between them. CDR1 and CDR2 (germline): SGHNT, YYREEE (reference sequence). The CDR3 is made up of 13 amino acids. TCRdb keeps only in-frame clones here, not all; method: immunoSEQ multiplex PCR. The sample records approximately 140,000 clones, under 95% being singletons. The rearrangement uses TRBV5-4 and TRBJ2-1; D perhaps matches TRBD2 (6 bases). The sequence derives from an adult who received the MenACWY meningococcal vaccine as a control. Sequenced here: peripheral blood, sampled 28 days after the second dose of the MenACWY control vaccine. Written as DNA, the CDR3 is TGTGCCAGCATCCACCCAGGGACTAATGAGCAGTTCTTC. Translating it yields CASIHPGTNEQFF.